A selection of T cell receptor beta chains follows, all from one sample in a study of early T cells in non-severe SARS-CoV-2 infection. TCRdb reprocessed the 5' RACE reads via MiXCR and lists one record per CDR3 protein. Of roughly 67,000 distinct CDR3 sequences in the sample, approximately 11% are singletons; the top ten hold roughly 6%. The sequenced sample was whole blood. These receptors were obtained from an adult who was a healthcare worker with PCR-confirmed SARS-CoV-2 infection or an uninfected control (not recorded which). Each CDR3 is given with its conserved first and last residue. The order of the fields is CDR3 DNA, CDR3 protein, D gene, V gene, J gene, clone size. D genes are given only for firm matches. Where a row states a size, it is once, few, many or the class of an expanded clone; other rows omit it.

CDR3nt: TGTGCCAGCACACCAGGGGGCTATGGCACCGGGGAGCTGTTTTTT; CDR3aa: CASTPGGYGTGELFF; d_gene: TRBD1; v_gene: TRBV7-6; j_gene: TRBJ2-2; abundance: few
CDR3nt: TGCAGTGCTAGAGATACAGCTCTATGGCCCGGGGAGCTGTTTTTT; CDR3aa: CSARDTALWPGELFF; d_gene: NA; v_gene: TRBV20-1; j_gene: TRBJ2-2; abundance: NA
CDR3nt: TGCAGTGCTCCCCGGACTAGCAGGAAACAAGAGACCCAGTACTTC; CDR3aa: CSAPRTSRKQETQYF; d_gene: TRBD2; v_gene: TRBV20-1; j_gene: TRBJ2-5; abundance: few
CDR3nt: TGCAGTGCTAGACCTCTAGCGGGCCTCACCGGGGAGCTGTTTTTT; CDR3aa: CSARPLAGLTGELFF; d_gene: TRBD2; v_gene: TRBV20-1; j_gene: TRBJ2-2; abundance: NA
CDR3nt: TGTGCCAGCAGCTCCGGGACAGGGGGAACGCAGTATTTT; CDR3aa: CASSSGTGGTQYF; d_gene: TRBD1; v_gene: TRBV11-1; j_gene: TRBJ2-3; abundance: NA
CDR3nt: TGTGCCAGCAGTTCGAATTTGAACACTGAAGCTTTCTTT; CDR3aa: CASSSNLNTEAFF; d_gene: NA; v_gene: TRBV12-3/TRBV12-4; j_gene: TRBJ1-1; abundance: NA
CDR3nt: TGTGCCAGCAGCACCCACCCCCCGGGACAGGGAGGGGAGCAGTTCTTC; CDR3aa: CASSTHPPGQGGEQFF; d_gene: TRBD1; v_gene: TRBV9; j_gene: TRBJ2-1; abundance: many
CDR3nt: TGCAGTGCTTCTAGGGGGATGAACACTGAAGCTTTCTTT; CDR3aa: CSASRGMNTEAFF; d_gene: NA; v_gene: TRBV20-1; j_gene: TRBJ1-1; abundance: few
CDR3nt: TGTGCCAGCAGCTTGACCGGGACAGGGTCCTACAATGAGCAGTTCTTC; CDR3aa: CASSLTGTGSYNEQFF; d_gene: TRBD1; v_gene: TRBV5-8; j_gene: TRBJ2-1; abundance: NA
CDR3nt: TGTGCAAGTCGCTCAAACCGGACAGGTTCCCAGCCCCAGCATTTT; CDR3aa: CASRSNRTGSQPQHF; d_gene: NA; v_gene: TRBV12-2; j_gene: TRBJ1-5; abundance: NA
CDR3nt: TGTGCCAGCAGCCAAGTTGGGGGAGCCTCTGGAGATACGCAGTATTTT; CDR3aa: CASSQVGGASGDTQYF; d_gene: NA; v_gene: TRBV14; j_gene: TRBJ2-3; abundance: few
CDR3nt: TGTGCCAGCACCCAGGGGCGGAACTATGGCTACACCTTC; CDR3aa: CASTQGRNYGYTF; d_gene: NA; v_gene: TRBV6-6; j_gene: TRBJ1-2; abundance: many
CDR3nt: TGTGCTAGTGGGCCCGGACGGAGATCCGACGAGCAGTACTTC; CDR3aa: CASGPGRRSDEQYF; d_gene: NA; v_gene: TRBV12-5; j_gene: TRBJ2-7; abundance: many
CDR3nt: TGCGCCAGCATGGGGGAGGGCCGGAATACGCAGTATTTT; CDR3aa: CASMGEGRNTQYF; d_gene: TRBD2; v_gene: TRBV5-1; j_gene: TRBJ2-3; abundance: few
CDR3nt: TGTGCCAGCAGCCTGGTAGATAGCTCCTACGAGCAGTACTTC; CDR3aa: CASSLVDSSYEQYF; d_gene: NA; v_gene: TRBV5-5; j_gene: TRBJ2-7; abundance: NA
CDR3nt: TGTGCCAGCAGCTTCCTAGCGGGAGGGCCGACGGATGAGCAGTTCTTC; CDR3aa: CASSFLAGGPTDEQFF; d_gene: TRBD2; v_gene: TRBV7-2; j_gene: TRBJ2-1; abundance: NA
CDR3nt: TGCAGTGCAGCCGGGGGAGCTAACTATGGCTACACCTTC; CDR3aa: CSAAGGANYGYTF; d_gene: NA; v_gene: TRBV20-1; j_gene: TRBJ1-2; abundance: many
CDR3nt: TGCAGTGCTAGTTCCCCTGAAGATCCGGAAGAGACCCAGTACTTC; CDR3aa: CSASSPEDPEETQYF; d_gene: NA; v_gene: TRBV20-1; j_gene: TRBJ2-5; abundance: few
CDR3nt: TGCGCCAGCAGCGCTAGACAGGGCGCCTACGAGCAGTACTTC; CDR3aa: CASSARQGAYEQYF; d_gene: TRBD1; v_gene: TRBV4-3; j_gene: TRBJ2-7; abundance: NA
CDR3nt: TGTGCCAGCAGCGAGGGACGATCTGAAGCTTTCTTT; CDR3aa: CASSEGRSEAFF; d_gene: NA; v_gene: TRBV5-6; j_gene: TRBJ1-1; abundance: few
CDR3nt: TGTGCCAGCTCACCGTGGGAGGGCCCCAACACCGGGGAGCTGTTTTTT; CDR3aa: CASSPWEGPNTGELFF; d_gene: TRBD2; v_gene: TRBV18; j_gene: TRBJ2-2; abundance: few
CDR3nt: TGTGCCAGCAGGACCCGGGACAGGGTAGCCCACGAGCAGTACTTC; CDR3aa: CASRTRDRVAHEQYF; d_gene: TRBD1; v_gene: TRBV6-7; j_gene: TRBJ2-7; abundance: few
CDR3nt: TGTGCCAGCAGCCCGAGGACAGGCACCTACGAGCAGTACTTC; CDR3aa: CASSPRTGTYEQYF; d_gene: TRBD1; v_gene: TRBV7-9; j_gene: TRBJ2-7; abundance: NA
CDR3nt: TGTGCCAGCAGTTTGGCTGAGACCCAGTACTTC; CDR3aa: CASSLAETQYF; d_gene: NA; v_gene: TRBV12-3/TRBV12-4; j_gene: TRBJ2-5; abundance: few
CDR3nt: TGCAGTGCTCGCTGGGGGGAGACCCAGTACTTC; CDR3aa: CSARWGETQYF; d_gene: NA; v_gene: TRBV20-1; j_gene: TRBJ2-5; abundance: NA
CDR3nt: TGTGCCAGCAGTGAATTGACAGGCGGGCCCCCAGATACGCAGTATTTT; CDR3aa: CASSELTGGPPDTQYF; d_gene: NA; v_gene: TRBV6-1; j_gene: TRBJ2-3; abundance: many
CDR3nt: TGTGCCAGCGGACAGTCTCCCACAGATACGCAGTATTTT; CDR3aa: CASGQSPTDTQYF; d_gene: NA; v_gene: TRBV2; j_gene: TRBJ2-3; abundance: NA
CDR3nt: TGCGCCAGCAGCTCGCATCTGACTAGAGGCGACAATGAGCAGTTCTTC; CDR3aa: CASSSHLTRGDNEQFF; d_gene: NA; v_gene: TRBV4-1; j_gene: TRBJ2-1; abundance: few
CDR3nt: TGTGCCAGCAGCCCCCACGGGGGTACGCAGTATTTT; CDR3aa: CASSPHGGTQYF; d_gene: NA; v_gene: TRBV21-1; j_gene: TRBJ2-3; abundance: NA
CDR3nt: TGTGCCAGCAGCGAGCGGGAGGCGGTAGATACGCAGTATTTT; CDR3aa: CASSEREAVDTQYF; d_gene: TRBD2; v_gene: TRBV11-2; j_gene: TRBJ2-3; abundance: few
CDR3nt: TGTGCCAGCAGTTACGATCCCTTAGAGACCCAGTACTTC; CDR3aa: CASSYDPLETQYF; d_gene: NA; v_gene: TRBV6-5; j_gene: TRBJ2-5; abundance: NA
CDR3nt: TGTGCCAGCAGCGCCAAGTACGAGCAGTACTTC; CDR3aa: CASSAKYEQYF; d_gene: NA; v_gene: TRBV12-3/TRBV12-4; j_gene: TRBJ2-7; abundance: many
CDR3nt: TGTGCCAGCAGCTTAGCGGTGTTTGGTTCACCCCTCCACTTT; CDR3aa: CASSLAVFGSPLHF; d_gene: NA; v_gene: TRBV11-2; j_gene: TRBJ1-6; abundance: many
CDR3nt: TGTGCCAGCTCATATGAGTCAGATACGCAGTATTTT; CDR3aa: CASSYESDTQYF; d_gene: NA; v_gene: TRBV18; j_gene: TRBJ2-3; abundance: few
CDR3nt: TGTGCCAGCAGCCCTGGGACTCCCTACAATGAGCAGTTCTTC; CDR3aa: CASSPGTPYNEQFF; d_gene: NA; v_gene: TRBV9; j_gene: TRBJ2-1; abundance: NA
CDR3nt: TGTGCCAGCATGGGAGCGGGGGGCTCCTACAATGAGCAGTTCTTC; CDR3aa: CASMGAGGSYNEQFF; d_gene: TRBD2; v_gene: TRBV6-2/TRBV6-3; j_gene: TRBJ2-1; abundance: many
CDR3nt: TGCAGCGTTGGTTGGGGCACTGAAGCTTTCTTT; CDR3aa: CSVGWGTEAFF; d_gene: NA; v_gene: TRBV29-1; j_gene: TRBJ1-1; abundance: NA
CDR3nt: TGTGCCAGCAGCTTACAAGCGGGAGTGGCGGTGGGAGAGACCCAGTACTTC; CDR3aa: CASSLQAGVAVGETQYF; d_gene: TRBD2; v_gene: TRBV7-6; j_gene: TRBJ2-5; abundance: few
CDR3nt: TGTGCCAGCAGCAAGGGGGGAATACAAGAGACCCAGTACTTC; CDR3aa: CASSKGGIQETQYF; d_gene: NA; v_gene: TRBV2; j_gene: TRBJ2-5; abundance: many
CDR3nt: TGTGCCAGCAATTCAGGGGGCGGCCACGAGCAGTACTTC; CDR3aa: CASNSGGGHEQYF; d_gene: TRBD1; v_gene: TRBV12-3/TRBV12-4; j_gene: TRBJ2-7; abundance: many
CDR3nt: TGTGCCAGCAGTTACAGGCCCTTTGACGCGAGCTCCTACAATGAGCAGTTCTTC; CDR3aa: CASSYRPFDASSYNEQFF; d_gene: NA; v_gene: TRBV6-5; j_gene: TRBJ2-1; abundance: many
CDR3nt: TGCGCCAGCAGCCAAGACAGGAACTCTGGAAACACCATATATTTT; CDR3aa: CASSQDRNSGNTIYF; d_gene: NA; v_gene: TRBV4-1; j_gene: TRBJ1-3; abundance: few
CDR3nt: TGTGCCAGCTCTCAACAGCAGTTCCCCTACAATGAGCAGTTCTTC; CDR3aa: CASSQQQFPYNEQFF; d_gene: NA; v_gene: TRBV19; j_gene: TRBJ2-1; abundance: few
CDR3nt: TGTGCCAGCACAATTGGACAGGGTGGGCAGGGTGAGCAGTTCTTC; CDR3aa: CASTIGQGGQGEQFF; d_gene: TRBD1; v_gene: TRBV7-2; j_gene: TRBJ2-1; abundance: few
CDR3nt: TGTGCATGTCGGTGGGACGGAAATCAGCCCCAGCATTTT; CDR3aa: CACRWDGNQPQHF; d_gene: NA; v_gene: TRBV28; j_gene: TRBJ1-5; abundance: few
CDR3nt: TGTGCCAGCAGCCCGAGCACCGGGACAGGGACGGAGACCCAGTACTTC; CDR3aa: CASSPSTGTGTETQYF; d_gene: TRBD1; v_gene: TRBV7-6; j_gene: TRBJ2-5; abundance: NA
CDR3nt: TGCAGTGCTAGTGACCGGAAAAGCACAGATACGCAGTATTTT; CDR3aa: CSASDRKSTDTQYF; d_gene: NA; v_gene: TRBV20-1; j_gene: TRBJ2-3; abundance: few